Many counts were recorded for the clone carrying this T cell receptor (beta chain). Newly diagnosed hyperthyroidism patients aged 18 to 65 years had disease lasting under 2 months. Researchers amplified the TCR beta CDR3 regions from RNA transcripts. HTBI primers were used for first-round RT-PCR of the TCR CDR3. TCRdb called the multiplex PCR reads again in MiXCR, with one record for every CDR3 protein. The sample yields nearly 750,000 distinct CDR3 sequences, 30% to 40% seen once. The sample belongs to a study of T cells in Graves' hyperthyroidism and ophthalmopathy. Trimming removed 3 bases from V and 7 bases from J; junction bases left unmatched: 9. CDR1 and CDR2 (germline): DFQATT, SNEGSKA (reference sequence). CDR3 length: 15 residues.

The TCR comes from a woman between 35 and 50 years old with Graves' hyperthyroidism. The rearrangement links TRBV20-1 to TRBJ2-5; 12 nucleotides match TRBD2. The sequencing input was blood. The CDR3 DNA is TGCAGTGCTAGCGCACGGACTAGCGGGGAAGGGACCCAGTACTTC. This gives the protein CSASARTSGEGTQYF.